The rows below give T cell receptor beta chains drawn from one sample of a study of CD8+ T cells in alopecia areata. Profiled with immunoSEQ multiplex PCR; TCRdb holds only in-frame clones, not every one. The sample lists about 190,000 clones, approximately 56% seen once, with approximately 14% in the top ten. Sample: CD4+ T cells sorted from blood, taken at week 0. The receptor set was obtained from a human donor with alopecia areata. CDR3s include the opening cysteine and the closing phenylalanine or tryptophan. A D gene is named only where the DNA matches it firmly. Where a row states a size, it is once, few, many or the class of an expanded clone; other rows omit it.

d_call	j_call	cdr3_length	clone_size	v_call	cdr3_nt	cdr3_aa
.	TRBJ1-1	16	.	TRBV5-1	TGCGCCAGCAGCTTGGCGGTTCTGGGACGGAACACTGAAGCTTTCTTT	CASSLAVLGRNTEAFF
.	TRBJ1-6	11	.	TRBV30	TGTGCCTGGAGTGTAGCGTTACCCCTCCACTTT	CAWSVALPLHF
TRBD1	TRBJ2-1	16	.	TRBV6-5	TGTGCCAGCGGTTCTTGGAGAGGGGGCTCGACGAATGAGCAGTTCTTC	CASGSWRGGSTNEQFF
.	TRBJ2-4	15	.	TRBV10-3	TGTGCCATCAGTGGTATGGCCGAGGACAAAAACATTCAGTACTTC	CAISGMAEDKNIQYF
TRBD1	TRBJ2-1	15	few	TRBV4-1	TGCGCCAGCAGCCAAATAGCAGGGGGCTACAATGAGCAGTTCTTC	CASSQIAGGYNEQFF
.	TRBJ2-7	12	few	TRBV29-1	TGCAGCGTTGAAGATGGCCCCCGGGAGCAGTACTTC	CSVEDGPREQYF
.	TRBJ2-1	12	.	TRBV29-1	TGCAGCGTTGATGGGGGAAGTAATGAGCAGTTCTTC	CSVDGGSNEQFF
.	TRBJ2-1	15	.	TRBV29-1	TGCAGCGTTGAAGGGGGGATTGGCGGCAACAATGAGCAGTTCTTC	CSVEGGIGGNNEQFF
TRBD1	TRBJ1-6	14	.	TRBV30	TGTGCCTGGAGAAGACAGGGAGGGAATTCACCCCTCCACTTT	CAWRRQGGNSPLHF
.	TRBJ2-1	13	once	TRBV5-6	TGTGCCAGCAGCTTGGCGAGTCGCCGACTCTTTCTCTTC	CASSLASRRLFLF
.	TRBJ1-1	12	.	TRBV30	TGTGCCTGGAGTCGCATGAACACTGAAGCTTTCTTT	CAWSRMNTEAFF
.	TRBJ2-1	14	.	TRBV29-1	TGCAGCGTTGACGGGGCTTCGGGGGACAATGAGCAGTTCTTC	CSVDGASGDNEQFF
.	TRBJ2-5	15	few	TRBV7-2	TGTGCCAGCAGCCAAACAACCGCTCCAATGGAGACCCAGTACTTC	CASSQTTAPMETQYF
.	TRBJ1-1	14	.	TRBV5-1	TGCGCCAGCAGCTTGGCGGGGGTGTTCGCTGAAGCTTTCTTT	CASSLAGVFAEAFF
TRBD1	TRBJ2-6	16	.	TRBV2	TGTGCCAGCAGCCGAGGGACAGCGTCTGGGGCCAACGTCCTGACTTTC	CASSRGTASGANVLTF
.	TRBJ2-7	13	.	TRBV4-2	TGTGCCAGCAGCCCCATTGGCTCCGGGGGGCAGTACTTC	CASSPIGSGGQYF
.	TRBJ2-1	12	.	TRBV29-1	TGCAGCGTTCTTAAGGGGCGGGACTTTCAGTTCTTC	CSVLKGRDFQFF
.	TRBJ2-3	14	.	TRBV29-1	TGCAGCGTTGATGGGACTCCTGGGACAGATACGCAGTATTTT	CSVDGTPGTDTQYF
.	TRBJ2-4	13	.	TRBV6-5	TGTGCCACCATGGGCGGAGCCAAAAACATTCAGTACTTC	CATMGGAKNIQYF